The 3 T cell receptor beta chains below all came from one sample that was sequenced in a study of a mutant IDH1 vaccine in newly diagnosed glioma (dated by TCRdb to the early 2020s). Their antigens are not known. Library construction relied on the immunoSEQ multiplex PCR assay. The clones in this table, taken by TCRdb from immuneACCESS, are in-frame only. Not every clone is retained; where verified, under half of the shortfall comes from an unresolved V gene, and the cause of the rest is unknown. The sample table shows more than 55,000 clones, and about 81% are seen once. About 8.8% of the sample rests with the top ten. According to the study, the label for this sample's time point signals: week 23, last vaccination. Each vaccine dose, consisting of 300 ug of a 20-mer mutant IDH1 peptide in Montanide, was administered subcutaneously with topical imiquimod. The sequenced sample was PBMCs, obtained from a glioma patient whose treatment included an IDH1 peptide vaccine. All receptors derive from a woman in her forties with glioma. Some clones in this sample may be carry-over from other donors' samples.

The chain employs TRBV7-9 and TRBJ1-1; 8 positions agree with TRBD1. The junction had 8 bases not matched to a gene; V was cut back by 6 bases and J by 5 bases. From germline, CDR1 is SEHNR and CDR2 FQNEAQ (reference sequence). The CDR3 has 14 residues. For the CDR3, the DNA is TGTGCCAGCAGTATGCTACAGGGGGGGACTGAAGCTTTCTTT. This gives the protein CASSMLQGGTEAFF.

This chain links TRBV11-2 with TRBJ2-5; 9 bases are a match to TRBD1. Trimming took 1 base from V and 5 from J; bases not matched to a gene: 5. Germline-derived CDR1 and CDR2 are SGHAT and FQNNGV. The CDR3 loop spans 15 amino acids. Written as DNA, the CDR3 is TGTGCCAGCAGCTTAGCCGGGACAGGGTCCGAGACCCAGTACTTC. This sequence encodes CASSLAGTGSETQYF.

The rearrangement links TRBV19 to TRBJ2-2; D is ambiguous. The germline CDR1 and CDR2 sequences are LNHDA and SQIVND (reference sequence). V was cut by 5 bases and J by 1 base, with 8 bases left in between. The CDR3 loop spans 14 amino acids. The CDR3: CASSLLRNTGELFF. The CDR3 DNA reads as TGTGCCAGTAGTCTTTTAAGGAACACCGGGGAGCTGTTTTTT.